What follows are 15 T cell receptor beta chains derived from one specimen sequenced in a study of blood T cell repertoires in COVID-19. Only in-frame clones appear in the TCRdb table, and some are missing; sequencing was by immunoSEQ multiplex PCR. This table has about 360,000 clones, approximately 86% appearing once. The source material was peripheral blood. The receptors stem from a woman aged 55-70 years with COVID-19, enrolled during active disease.

This CDR3 is CASSRDRGYGYTF. The DNA for the CDR3 is TGTGCCAGCAGTCGGGACAGGGGCTATGGCTACACCTTC. The rearrangement uses TRBV6-5 and TRBJ1-2; 10 nucleotides match TRBD1. There are 13 residues in the CDR3. V trimming: 5 bases; J trimming: 4 bases; junction bases outside the gene matches: 1. Germline assignment: CDR1 MNHEY and CDR2 SVGAGI.

This clone was detected once. The rearrangement links TRBV5-6 to TRBJ2-5, with D possibly matching TRBD2 (7 bases). Trimming shortened V by 7 bases and J by 1 base, and 14 bases separated the two germline ends. This CDR3 is 14 amino acids long. The V gene's germline CDR1 is SGHDT and CDR2 YYEEEE. The CDR3 coding sequence is TGTGCCAGCCTCGGGGGGCCCTTCCAAGAGACCCAGTACTTC. As protein: CASLGGPFQETQYF.

The chain joins TRBV2 to TRBJ2-1; D perhaps matches TRBD1 (6 bases). This CDR3 has 15 residues. Between the trimmed V and J ends, which lost 2 bases and 10 bases, there was a span of 18 bases. Germline CDR1 and CDR2: SNHLY and FYNNEI. The CDR3 reads CASSERGTVMAEQFF. DNA for the CDR3: TGTGCCAGCAGTGAAAGGGGGACCGTTATGGCGGAGCAGTTCTTC.

V gene TRBV13 combines with J gene TRBJ2-3; TRBD2 is a possible D gene (5 bases). The CDR3 runs 14 residues. Germline CDR1 PRHDT, CDR2 FYEKMQ (reference sequence). With 2 bases removed from V and 2 bases from J, the gap between germline ends came to 8 bases. CDR3 protein: CASSLTRPTDTQYF. The DNA of the CDR3 is TGTGCCAGCAGCTTAACTAGGCCCACAGATACGCAGTATTTT. The whole variable domain, filled in from reference TRBV13 and TRBJ2-3, reads AAGVIQSPRHLIKEKRETATLKCYPIPRHDTVYWYQQGPGQDPQFLISFYEKMQSDKGSIPDRFSAQQFSDYHSELNMSSLELGDSALYFCASSLTRPTDTQYFGPGTRLTVL.

The chain employs TRBV3-1 (or the pseudogene TRBV3-2) and TRBJ2-7; 8 bases are a match to TRBD2. In germline, CDR1 is LGHDT, CDR2 YNNKEL (reference sequence). This CDR3 comprises 14 residues. V was clipped by 1 base and J by 3 bases; unmatched bases: 2. The CDR3 sequence: CASSQGAGVYEQYF. DNA of the CDR3: TGTGCCAGCAGCCAAGGAGCGGGGGTCTACGAGCAGTACTTC.

V usage is TRBV11-2 and J usage is TRBJ1-2, with 7 bases lining up with TRBD1. Unmatched junction bases numbered 10, after V lost 5 bases and J lost 4 bases. The CDR3 loop spans 15 amino acids. CDR1 is SGHAT and CDR2 is FQNNGV in the germline V gene. In DNA form, the CDR3 reads TGTGCCAGCAGCCCCACTGGGGCAGGGGGCTATGGCTACACCTTC. Translated, it gives CASSPTGAGGYGYTF.

The genes are TRBV30 and TRBJ1-4; the D is unclear. V lost 0 bases, J lost 4 bases, and 9 bases lay in between. The CDR3 has 14 residues. The germline V gene encodes CDR1 GTSNPN and CDR2 SVGIG (reference sequence). The CDR3 sequence: CAWSVQQINEKLFF. In DNA form, the CDR3 reads TGTGCCTGGAGTGTTCAACAGATTAATGAAAAACTGTTTTTT.

The chain couples TRBV10-3 to TRBJ2-3, with 9 bases aligning to TRBD1. J lost 7 bases, V lost 2 bases, and 7 bases had no gene match. The CDR3 is 15 amino acids. Germline CDR1 is ENHRY and CDR2 is SYGVKD. CDR3 DNA sequence: TGTGCCATCAGTGAGCCGCGAGACAGGGGGAATACGCAGTATTTT. Encoded protein: CAISEPRDRGNTQYF.

The chain carries TRBV5-1 and TRBJ1-1; 7 nucleotides agree with TRBD1. The V segment lost 2 bases and the J segment 4 bases; nucleotides outside the gene matches: 8. The CDR3 is 15 residues long. Germline V gene data show CDR1 as SGHRS and CDR2 as YFSETQ. The CDR3 nucleotides read TGCGCCAGCAGCTTCACAGGGGCCTTGGGCACTGAAGCTTTCTTT. This translates into CASSFTGALGTEAFF.

The V gene is TRBV9, the J gene TRBJ2-5; 9 bases fit TRBD2. Losses at the gene ends were 2 bases for V and 2 bases for J; bases not matched to a gene: 1. CDR1 is SGDLS and CDR2 is YYNGEE in the germline V gene. The CDR3 consists of 14 residues. CDR3 sequence: CASSVAGGQETQYF. The CDR3 coding sequence is TGTGCCAGCAGCGTTGCGGGGGGGCAAGAGACCCAGTACTTC.

The chain employs TRBV5-6 and TRBJ1-1; D possibly corresponds to TRBD1 (5 bases). The germline CDR1 and CDR2 sequences are SGHDT and YYEEEE. Trimming cost V 0 bases and J 3 bases, with 9 bases left between them. There are 14 residues in the CDR3. The CDR3 nucleotides are TGTGCCAGCAGCTTGGGCGGGGGTTACACTGAAGCTTTCTTT. It codes for CASSLGGGYTEAFF. Together with reference TRBV5-6 and TRBJ1-1, the CDR3 gives the full variable domain: DAGVTQSPTHLIKTRGQQVTLRCSPKSGHDTVSWYQQALGQGPQFIFQYYEEEERQRGNFPDRFSGHQFPNYSSELNVNALLLGDSALYLCASSLGGGYTEAFFGQGTRLTVV.

The DNA for the CDR3 is TGCGCCAGCAGCTTGGTTCCGCGGGCGGAAGAGACCCAGTACTTC. This encodes CASSLVPRAEETQYF. The chain recombines TRBV5-1 with TRBJ2-5; weak D call: TRBD2 (5 bases). The CDR3 is 15 residues long. Germline values: CDR1 SGHRS, CDR2 YFSETQ. V was shortened by 0 bases and J by 3 bases, with 12 bases between the two germline ends.

The CDR3 nucleotides read TGTGCCAGCAGCGGGGGACAGGGTCTGGATACGCAGTATTTT. This encodes CASSGGQGLDTQYF. V gene TRBV9 combines with J gene TRBJ2-3; 9 bases map to TRBD1. The CDR3 sequence is 14 residues long. The J segment lost 6 bases and the V segment lost 3 bases, leaving 5 bases of the junction unmatched. Looked up from germline, CDR1 is SGDLS and CDR2 is YYNGEE. Using reference TRBV9 and TRBJ2-3 for the parts outside the CDR3, the full variable domain is DSGVTQTPKHLITATGQRVTLRCSPRSGDLSVYWYQQSLDQGLQFLIQYYNGEERAKGNILERFSAQQFPDLHSELNLSSLELGDSALYFCASSGGQGLDTQYFGPGTRLTVL.

The rearrangement uses TRBV5-1 and TRBJ1-2; TRBD1 agrees at 12 bases. The germline V gene has CDR1 SGHRS and CDR2 YFSETQ. This CDR3 comprises 16 residues. Unmatched junction bases numbered 7, after V lost 3 bases and J lost 4 bases. This CDR3 reads CASSSGTGGMSYGYTF. Here the CDR3 DNA reads TGCGCCAGCAGCTCCGGGACAGGGGGCATGAGCTATGGCTACACCTTC.

The rearrangement uses TRBV4-1 and TRBJ2-7, with TRBD2 as a possible D gene (5 bases). The germline gives CDR1 MGHRA, CDR2 YSYEKL. CDR3 length: 16 residues. The V end lost 4 bases, the J end lost 0 bases, and 16 bases lay between the germline ends. The DNA for the CDR3 is TGCGCCAGCAGCCTCTCCATTCTCGGGGACTCCTACGAGCAGTACTTC. It codes for CASSLSILGDSYEQYF.